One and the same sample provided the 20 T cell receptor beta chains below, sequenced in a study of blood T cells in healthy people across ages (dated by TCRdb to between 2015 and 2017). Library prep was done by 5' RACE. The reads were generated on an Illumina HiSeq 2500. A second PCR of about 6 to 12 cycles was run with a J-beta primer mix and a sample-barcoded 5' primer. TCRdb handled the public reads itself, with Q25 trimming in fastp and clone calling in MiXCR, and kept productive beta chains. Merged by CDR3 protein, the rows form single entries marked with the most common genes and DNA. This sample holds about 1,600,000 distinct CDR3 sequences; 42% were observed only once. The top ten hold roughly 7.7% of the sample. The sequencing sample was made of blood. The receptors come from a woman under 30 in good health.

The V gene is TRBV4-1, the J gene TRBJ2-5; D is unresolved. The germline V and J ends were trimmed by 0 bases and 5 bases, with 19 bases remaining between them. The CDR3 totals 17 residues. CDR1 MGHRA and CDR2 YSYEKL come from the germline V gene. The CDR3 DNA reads TGCGCCAGCAGCCAAGATAGTCCGGTTGTATTTGGCGAGACCCAGTACTTC. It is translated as CASSQDSPVVFGETQYF.

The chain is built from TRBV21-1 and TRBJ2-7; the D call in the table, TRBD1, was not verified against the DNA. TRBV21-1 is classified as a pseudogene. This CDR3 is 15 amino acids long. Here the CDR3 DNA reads TGTGCCAGCAGCAACAGGACAGCCATCTCCTACGAGCAGTACTTC. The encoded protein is CASSNRTAISYEQYF.

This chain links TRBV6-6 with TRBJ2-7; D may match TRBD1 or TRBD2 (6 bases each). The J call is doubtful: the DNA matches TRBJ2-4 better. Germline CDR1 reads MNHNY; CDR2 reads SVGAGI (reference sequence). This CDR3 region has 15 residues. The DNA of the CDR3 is TGTGCCAGCAGGGAGGGGGGAATCCTCAATGGCATTCAGTACTTC. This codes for CASREGGILNGIQYF.

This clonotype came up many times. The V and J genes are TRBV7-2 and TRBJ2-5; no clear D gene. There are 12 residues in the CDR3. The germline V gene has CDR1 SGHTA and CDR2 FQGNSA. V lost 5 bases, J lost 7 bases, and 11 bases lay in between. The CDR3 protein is CASSAYSGTQYF. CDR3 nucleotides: TGTGCCAGCAGCGCCTATTCTGGGACCCAGTACTTC.

CDR3 protein: CSATRQGGNTEAFF. The CDR3 DNA follows: TGCAGTGCTACTCGACAGGGAGGGAACACTGAAGCTTTCTTT. The chain couples TRBV20-1 to TRBJ1-1, with 7 bases identical to TRBD1. V shed 4 bases and J 1 base; nucleotides not matched to a gene: 6. Germline V gene lookup returns CDR1 DFQATT and CDR2 SNEGSKA (reference sequence). The CDR3 is 14 residues long.

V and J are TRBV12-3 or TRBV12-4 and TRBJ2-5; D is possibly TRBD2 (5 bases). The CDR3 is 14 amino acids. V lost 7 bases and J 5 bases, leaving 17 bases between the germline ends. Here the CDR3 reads CASTVGGGWETQYF. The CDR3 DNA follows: TGTGCCAGCACTGTGGGTGGCGGGTGGGAGACCCAGTACTTC.

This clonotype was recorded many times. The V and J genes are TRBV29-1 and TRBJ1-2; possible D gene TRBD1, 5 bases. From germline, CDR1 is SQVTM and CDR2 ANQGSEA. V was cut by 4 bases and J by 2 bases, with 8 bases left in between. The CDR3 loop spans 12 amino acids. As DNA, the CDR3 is TGCAGCGTTGCTGGGGGGAACTATGGCTACACCTTC. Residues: CSVAGGNYGYTF.

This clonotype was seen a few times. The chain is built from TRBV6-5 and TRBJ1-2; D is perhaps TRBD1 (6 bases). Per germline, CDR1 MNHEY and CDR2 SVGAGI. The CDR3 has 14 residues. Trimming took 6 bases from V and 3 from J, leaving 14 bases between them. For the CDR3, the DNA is TGTGCCAGCAGGGATACAGGGTATGACTATGGCTACACCTTC. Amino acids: CASRDTGYDYGYTF.

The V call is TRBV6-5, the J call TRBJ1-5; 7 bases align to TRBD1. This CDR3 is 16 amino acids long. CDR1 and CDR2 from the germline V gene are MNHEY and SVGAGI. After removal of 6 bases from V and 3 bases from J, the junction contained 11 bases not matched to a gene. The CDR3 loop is CASSKQGLGNNQPQHF. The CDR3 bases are TGTGCCAGCAGCAAACAGGGGCTTGGGAACAATCAGCCCCAGCATTTT.

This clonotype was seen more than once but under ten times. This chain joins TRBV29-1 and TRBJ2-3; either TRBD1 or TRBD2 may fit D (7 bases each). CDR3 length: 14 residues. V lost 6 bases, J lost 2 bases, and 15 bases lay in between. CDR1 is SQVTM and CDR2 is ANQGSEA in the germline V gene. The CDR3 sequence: CSVSGGVYTDTQYF. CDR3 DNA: TGCAGCGTCTCAGGGGGGGTTTACACAGATACGCAGTATTTT.

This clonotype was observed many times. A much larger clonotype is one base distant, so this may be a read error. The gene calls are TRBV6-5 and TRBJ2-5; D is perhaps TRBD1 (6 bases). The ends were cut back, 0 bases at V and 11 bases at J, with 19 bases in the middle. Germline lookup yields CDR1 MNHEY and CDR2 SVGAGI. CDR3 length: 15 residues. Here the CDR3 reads CASSYSFGQNNEQYF. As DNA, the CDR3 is TGTGCCAGCAGTTACTCGTTCGGACAGAACAATGAGCAGTACTTC.

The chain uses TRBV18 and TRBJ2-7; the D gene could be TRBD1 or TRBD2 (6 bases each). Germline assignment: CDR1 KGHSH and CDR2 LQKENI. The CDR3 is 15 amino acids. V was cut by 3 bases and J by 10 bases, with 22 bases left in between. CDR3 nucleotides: TGTGCCAGCTCACCGACAGGAGGGGTCAAAAGGGACCAGTACTTC. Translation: CASSPTGGVKRDQYF. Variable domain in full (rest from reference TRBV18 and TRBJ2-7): NAGVMQNPRHLVRRRGQEARLRCSPMKGHSHVYWYRQLPEEGLKFMVYLQKENIIDESGMPKERFSAEFPKEGPSILRIQQVVRGDSAAYFCASSPTGGVKRDQYFGPGTRLTVT.

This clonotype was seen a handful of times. Written as DNA, the CDR3 is TGTGCCAGCAGTCGCGGACAGGATTTTTACAATGAGCAGTTCTTC. Translating it yields CASSRGQDFYNEQFF. J is TRBJ2-1 and V is TRBV2; 7 bases fit TRBD1. The CDR3 extends over 15 amino acids. J gave up 4 bases and V 5 bases, and 8 bases lay outside the gene matches. The germline gives CDR1 SNHLY, CDR2 FYNNEI.

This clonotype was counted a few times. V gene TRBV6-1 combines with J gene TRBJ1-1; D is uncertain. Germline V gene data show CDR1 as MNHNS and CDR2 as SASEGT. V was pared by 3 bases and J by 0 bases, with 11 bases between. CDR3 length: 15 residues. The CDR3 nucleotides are TGTGCCAGCAGTGAGGGGAGACGTATGAACACTGAAGCTTTCTTT. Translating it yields CASSEGRRMNTEAFF.

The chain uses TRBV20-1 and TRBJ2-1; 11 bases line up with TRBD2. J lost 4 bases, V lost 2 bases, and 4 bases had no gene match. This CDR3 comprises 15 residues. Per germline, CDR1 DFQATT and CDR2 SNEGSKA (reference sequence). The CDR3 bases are TGCAGTGCTAGACGGCTAGCGGGGGGATACAATGAGCAGTTCTTC. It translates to CSARRLAGGYNEQFF.

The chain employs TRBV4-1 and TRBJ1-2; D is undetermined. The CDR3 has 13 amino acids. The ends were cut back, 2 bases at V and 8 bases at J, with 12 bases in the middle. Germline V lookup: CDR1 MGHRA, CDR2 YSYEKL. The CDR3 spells CASSQSNPIGYTF. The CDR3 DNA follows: TGCGCCAGCAGCCAATCCAATCCCATCGGCTACACCTTC.

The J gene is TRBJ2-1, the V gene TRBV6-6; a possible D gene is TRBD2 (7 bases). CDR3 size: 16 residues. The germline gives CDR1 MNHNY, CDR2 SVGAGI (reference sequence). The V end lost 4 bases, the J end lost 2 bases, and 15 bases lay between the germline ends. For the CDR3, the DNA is TGTGCCAGCAGTTTGAGGGGGGGGACCACCTACAATGAGCAGTTCTTC. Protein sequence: CASSLRGGTTYNEQFF.

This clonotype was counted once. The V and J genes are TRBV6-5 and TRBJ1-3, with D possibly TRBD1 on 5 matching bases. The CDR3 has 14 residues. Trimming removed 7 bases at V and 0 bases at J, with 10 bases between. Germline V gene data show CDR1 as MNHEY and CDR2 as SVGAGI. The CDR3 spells CASTGAGSGNTIYF. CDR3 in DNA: TGTGCCAGCACCGGGGCCGGCTCTGGAAACACCATATATTTT.

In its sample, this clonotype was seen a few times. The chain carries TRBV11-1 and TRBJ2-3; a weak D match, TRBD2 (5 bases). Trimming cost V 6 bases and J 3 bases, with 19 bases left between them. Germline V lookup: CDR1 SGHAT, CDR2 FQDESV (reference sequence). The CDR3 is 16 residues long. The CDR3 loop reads CASSRVSGSVTDTQYF. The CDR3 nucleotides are TGTGCCAGCAGTCGCGTGAGCGGATCCGTGACAGATACGCAGTATTTT.

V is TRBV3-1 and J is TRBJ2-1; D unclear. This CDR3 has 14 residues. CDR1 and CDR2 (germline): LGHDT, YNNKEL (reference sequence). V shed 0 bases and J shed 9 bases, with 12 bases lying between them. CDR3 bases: TGTGCCAGCAGCCAAGAAGGGTCGTGGGGTGAGCAGTTCTTC. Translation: CASSQEGSWGEQFF.